Listed below are T cell receptor beta chains from one sample, sequenced in a study of T cell clusters in autoimmune cytopenias. Reprocessing the multiplex PCR reads, TCRdb reports a single entry for every CDR3 protein and omits DNA. The sample has 4,000 or so distinct CDR3 sequences. This sample also belongs to another study, concerning T cell repertoires in aging, cancer and after chemotherapy.

What was sequenced was peripheral blood. These receptors were obtained from a human donor in good health. CDR3s include the opening cysteine and the closing phenylalanine or tryptophan. The listing skips clone size in some rows; elsewhere it reads once, few, many or a size class.

>TRBV6-6|TRBJ2-1|medium-sized
CASSYRQGAKDEQFF
>TRBV12-3/TRBV12-4|TRBJ2-1|.
CASSHYRGNEQFF
>TRBV20-1|TRBJ2-3|.
CRPSTGSTDTQYF
>TRBV5-1|TRBJ2-1|.
CASSLELEQFF
>TRBV12-3/TRBV12-4|TRBJ2-5|medium-sized
CASSLSRTGIRKTQYF
>TRBV5-1|TRBJ2-3|.
CASSLGGNADTQYF
>TRBV12-3/TRBV12-4|TRBJ1-2|medium-sized
CASSWSHYGYTF
>TRBV27|TRBJ2-2|medium-sized
CASSLFGQGLTGELFF
>TRBV11-3|TRBJ1-1|medium-sized
CASSVGGPSGAFF
>TRBV20-1|TRBJ1-5|.
CSARGGHPGQPQHF
>TRBV19|TRBJ2-1|medium-sized
CASSSRSSGSNEQFF
>TRBV25-1|TRBJ2-3|.
CASSRPGVAGLAATYTQYF
>TRBV6-5|TRBJ1-6|medium-sized
CASSVQQGGDSPLHF
>TRBV18|TRBJ2-7|medium-sized
CASRDVSSYEQYF
>TRBV18|TRBJ1-2|medium-sized
CASSRSGDGYTF
>TRBV18|TRBJ2-2|medium-sized
CASSRYRDTGELFF
>TRBV19|TRBJ1-1|.
CASSMDRLVTEAFF
>TRBV19|TRBJ1-1|medium-sized
CASRRGSEAFF
>TRBV7-9|TRBJ2-1|medium-sized
CASSLSLANLEQFF
>TRBV20-1|TRBJ1-2|.
CSAREVGGPLYGYTF
>TRBV5-5|TRBJ2-1|medium-sized
CASSLIQTGEFF
>TRBV25-1|TRBJ1-4|.
CASSESLKTHGEKLFF
>TRBV6-4|TRBJ2-3|medium-sized
CASSDGDSVADTQYF
>TRBV19|TRBJ2-3|medium-sized
CASSMVQGPNTQYF
>TRBV19|TRBJ1-6|medium-sized
CASSIPRQGGSPLHF
>TRBV20-1|TRBJ2-1|.
CSASLAGVYDEQFF
>TRBV28|TRBJ1-5|.
CASSLLGVNQPQHF
>TRBV29-1|TRBJ1-4|medium-sized
CSAGGGGFREKLFF